These 17 T cell receptor beta chains were all obtained from the same sample, sequenced in a study of blood T cells in healthy people across ages. A second PCR, run for roughly 7 to 12 cycles, used a sample-barcoded 5' primer plus a J-beta primer mix. TCRdb itself ran the 5' RACE reads through MiXCR, one entry per CDR3 protein. The repertoire holds 800,000 or so distinct CDR3 sequences, roughly 25% seen once, with more than 3% in the top ten. The data also belong to a second study, concerning T cells of mothers and their children.

Material: blood. Receptors originate from a boy between 10 and 17 years old in good health.

Regarding this clonotype: One end of the junction fails to match germline, which may point to a read error. The rearrangement uses TRBV5-1 and TRBJ2-1; 7 nucleotides align to TRBD2. This CDR3 spans 16 amino acids. Germline lookup yields CDR1 SGHRS and CDR2 YFSETQ. The CDR3 nucleotides are TGCGCCAGTAGCTTGATTGGGACTACCGACTACAATGAGCAGTTCTTC. Translating it yields CASSLIGTTDYNEQFF.

The rearrangement uses TRBV5-1 and TRBJ1-1, with a possible D match to TRBD1 (6 bases). V was cut by 0 bases and J by 1 base, with 10 bases left in between. The length of the CDR3 is 15 residues. The germline gives CDR1 SGHRS, CDR2 YFSETQ. The CDR3 protein is CASSLGLTGNTEAFF. The DNA for the CDR3 is TGCGCCAGCAGCTTGGGCCTGACAGGGAACACTGAAGCTTTCTTT.

This clonotype was detected many times. An end of the junction does not agree with germline; a read error may underlie this. The genes are TRBV5-1 and TRBJ2-3; D gene unclear. From germline, CDR1 is SGHRS and CDR2 YFSETQ. The CDR3 contains 12 residues. The DNA for the CDR3 is TGTGCCAGCAGCTTAAACACAGATACGCAGTATTTT. It encodes CASSLNTDTQYF.

This clonotype was counted between two and nine times. The V gene is TRBV27, the J gene TRBJ2-7; either TRBD1 or TRBD2 may supply D (5 bases each). V was shortened by 8 bases and J by 0 bases, with 11 bases between the two germline ends. This CDR3 is built from 13 residues. Germline V gene sequence: CDR1 MNHEY, CDR2 SMNVEV (reference sequence). This chain's CDR3 is CASRGRPSYEQYF. In DNA form, the CDR3 reads TGTGCCAGCCGGGGACGCCCCTCCTACGAGCAGTACTTC.

V and J are TRBV7-3 and TRBJ1-2; 7 bases line up with TRBD1. The CDR3 covers 13 residues. Germline values: CDR1 SGHTA, CDR2 FQGTGA. Germline trimming cut 6 bases from V and 6 bases from J; bases unmatched to any gene: 7. The chain's CDR3 is CASSSFTGDGYTF. CDR3 DNA sequence: TGTGCCAGCAGTTCCTTTACAGGGGATGGCTACACCTTC.

In its sample, this clonotype was seen a few times. This chain connects TRBV12-3 or TRBV12-4 to TRBJ2-3, with TRBD2 matching over 8 bases. Losses at the gene ends were 6 bases for V and 0 bases for J; bases not matched to a gene: 5. This CDR3 is built from 15 residues. CDR3 protein: CASRLTSESTDTQYF. As DNA, the CDR3 is TGTGCCAGCAGACTGACTAGCGAGAGCACAGATACGCAGTATTTT.

V gene TRBV20-1 combines with J gene TRBJ2-5; D call uncertain. The CDR3 is made up of 15 amino acids. Germline V lookup: CDR1 DFQATT, CDR2 SNEGSKA (reference sequence). V shed 4 bases and J shed 4 bases, with 19 bases lying between them. The CDR3, as DNA: TGCAGTGCTAATCCCTACAGAACTAAAAGAGAGACCCAGTACTTC. This gives the protein CSANPYRTKRETQYF.

On this clonotype: At one of its ends the junction is not consistent with the germline gene, which may arise from a read error. The rearrangement links TRBV6-5 to TRBJ1-2; unclear D gene. This CDR3 comprises 13 residues. Germline V gene lookup returns CDR1 MNHEY and CDR2 SVGAGI. The CDR3 sequence: CASNYSDGRGYTF. The CDR3 DNA reads as TGTGCCAGCAATTACTCAGACGGCAGAGGCTACACCTTC.

Here the CDR3 reads CASSYEFSGSSQETQYF. The DNA of the CDR3 is TGCGCCAGCAGCTATGAATTTAGCGGGAGCAGTCAAGAGACCCAGTACTTC. The V call is TRBV5-1, the J call TRBJ2-5; 9 nucleotides agree with TRBD2. The V gene's germline CDR1 is SGHRS and CDR2 YFSETQ. This CDR3 spans 17 amino acids. V gave up 3 bases and J gave up 2 bases; unmatched junction bases: 11.

The chain recombines TRBV12-3 or TRBV12-4 with TRBJ1-2, with 8 bases fitting TRBD1. V trimming: 6 bases; J trimming: 1 base; junction bases outside the gene matches: 4. The CDR3 runs 14 residues. CDR3 nucleotide sequence: TGTGCCAGCAGGGTGACAGGGGATAACTATGGCTACACCTTC. Translated, it gives CASRVTGDNYGYTF.

This clonotype was recorded a few times. The DNA of the CDR3 is TGCGCCAGCAGCCAAGATTGGGACAGAGCCTACGAGCAGTACTTC. This gives the protein CASSQDWDRAYEQYF. The gene calls are TRBV4-3 and TRBJ2-7; TRBD1 agrees at 7 bases. Unmatched junction bases numbered 4, after V lost 0 bases and J lost 2 bases. Germline V CDR1 and CDR2: LGHNA, YSLEER. The CDR3 spans 15 residues.

This chain links TRBV4-3 with TRBJ2-7; TRBD2 is a possible D gene (7 bases). The CDR3 is 13 residues long. V shed 2 bases and J shed 7 bases, with 12 bases lying between them. Germline V lookup: CDR1 LGHNA, CDR2 YSLEER. Here the CDR3 reads CASSQQGGGEQYF. DNA for the CDR3: TGCGCCAGCAGCCAACAGGGAGGGGGGGAGCAGTACTTC.

This chain uses TRBV28 with TRBJ1-4; D is unclear. V lost 6 bases and J 4 bases, leaving 12 bases between the germline ends. The length of the CDR3 is 14 residues. CDR1 and CDR2 (germline): MDHEN, SYDVKM. CDR3 sequence (DNA): TGTGCCAGCAGCCTCTGGCACAGTAATGAAAAACTGTTTTTT. Translation gives CASSLWHSNEKLFF. The full variable domain, rest sourced from reference TRBV28 and TRBJ1-4, is DVKVTQSSRYLVKRTGEKVFLECVQDMDHENMFWYRQDPGLGLRLIYFSYDVKMKEKGDIPEGYSVSREKKERFSLILESASTNQTSMYLCASSLWHSNEKLFFGSGTQLSVL.

The rearrangement uses TRBV28 and TRBJ1-5; TRBD1 might be the D (6 bases). The germline gives CDR1 MDHEN, CDR2 SYDVKM. The CDR3 sequence is 15 residues long. Between the trimmed V and J ends, which lost 6 bases and 1 base, there was a span of 13 bases. As DNA, the CDR3 is TGTGCCAGCAGCCCAAAACAGGGAAGCAATCAGCCCCAGCATTTT. Protein sequence: CASSPKQGSNQPQHF.

This clonotype was detected a few times. The V call is TRBV20-1, the J call TRBJ2-7, with 13 bases matching TRBD2. Germline assignment: CDR1 DFQATT and CDR2 SNEGSKA (reference sequence). Trimming removed 1 base from V and 2 bases from J; junction bases left unmatched: 5. The CDR3 contains 16 residues. CDR3: CSARVRTSGRPYEQYF. CDR3 bases: TGCAGTGCTAGAGTCAGGACTAGCGGGAGACCCTACGAGCAGTACTTC.

The chain joins TRBV4-2 to TRBJ1-2; no clear D gene. The germline CDR1 and CDR2 sequences are LGHNA and YNFKEQ. This CDR3 has 15 residues. V gave up 0 bases and J gave up 8 bases, with 16 bases separating them. CDR3 amino acids: CASSQDFFRLGGYTF. CDR3 nucleotide sequence: TGTGCCAGCAGCCAAGATTTTTTCAGGTTGGGGGGCTACACCTTC.

The V and J genes are TRBV6-1 and TRBJ2-4; D is perhaps TRBD2 (5 bases). The germline gives CDR1 MNHNS, CDR2 SASEGT. The CDR3 is 15 residues long. V was cut by 4 bases and J by 0 bases, with 10 bases left in between. The CDR3 sequence is CASSGKGVAKNIQYF. The CDR3 DNA reads as TGTGCCAGCAGTGGGAAGGGAGTAGCCAAAAACATTCAGTACTTC.